This TCR beta chain was recovered during a study of T cell changes during pregnancy in multiple sclerosis (dated by TCRdb to between 2019 and 2020). Context from the whole study: The study looked at changes in the T cell repertoire across pregnancy in women with multiple sclerosis.

Remarks on this clone: What this receptor recognizes is not known. It has no much larger one-base neighbor in the sample; base qualities were not kept.

The CDR3 numbers 13 residues from cysteine through phenylalanine. The DNA shown is the 39-base CDR3, in frame from base 1. V is reduced by 2 bases and J by 3 bases, leaving a spacing of 7 bases between them. The germline V gene sets CDR1 to KGHSH and CDR2 to LQKENI. Libraries were constructed by the immunoSEQ multiplex PCR assay. TCRdb re-hosts the immuneACCESS table, in-frame sequences only. Its copies lack some clones; in the studies checked, an unresolved V gene accounts for under half of them, and the cause for the rest is not known. The sample contains about 68,000 clones, roughly 92% of them found a single time. The top ten clonotypes cover 3.7% of the sample.

The chain is made from TRBV18 and TRBJ1-1; no confident D gene assignment can be made. The sequence was collected from a female donor in good health, enrolled as a control in a pregnancy study. Here the sequenced sample was peripheral blood, taken after pregnancy. DNA sequence: TGTGCCAGCTCACCATCTATAGACACTGAAGCTTTCTTT. Its product reads: CASSPSIDTEAFF.